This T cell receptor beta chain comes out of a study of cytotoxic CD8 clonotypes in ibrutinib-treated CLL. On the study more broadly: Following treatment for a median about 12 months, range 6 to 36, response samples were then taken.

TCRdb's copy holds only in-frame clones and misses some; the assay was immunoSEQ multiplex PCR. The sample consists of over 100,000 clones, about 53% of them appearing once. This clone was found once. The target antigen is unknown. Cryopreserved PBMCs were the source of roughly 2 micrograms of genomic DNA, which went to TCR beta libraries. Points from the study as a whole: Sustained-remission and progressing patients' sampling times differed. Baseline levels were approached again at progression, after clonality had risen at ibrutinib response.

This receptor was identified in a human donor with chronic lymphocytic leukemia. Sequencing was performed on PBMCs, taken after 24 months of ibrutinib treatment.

CDR3 region: CASREGFGRAQHF. CDR3 DNA: TGTGCCAGCAGGGAGGGATTCGGTAGGGCCCAGCATTTT. The chain has TRBV6-6 and TRBJ1-5, with unresolved D. V was trimmed by 6 bases and J by 11 bases, leaving 17 bases between them. This CDR3 has 13 residues. The germline CDR1 and CDR2 sequences are MNHNY and SVGAGI (reference sequence).